The rows below give T cell receptor beta chains drawn from one sample of a study of blood T cell repertoires in COVID-19. Method: immunoSEQ multiplex PCR; TCRdb's copy keeps in-frame clones and lacks some. Of about 75,000 clones in the sample, around nine tenths were seen once. Sample: peripheral blood. The receptor set was obtained from a human donor in a cohort sampled during active COVID-19. Both conserved end residues are part of each CDR3. The D gene is left open where the match is weak.

TRBJ2-1	TRBD2	TRBV5-1	CASSLVASGPLEQFF
TRBJ1-6	-	TRBV30	CAWSVRIWETVNSPLHF
TRBJ1-3	TRBD1	TRBV19	CASSTTGASGNTIYF
TRBJ2-1	-	TRBV6-1	CASSVGEGRYYNEQFF
TRBJ2-1	TRBD2	TRBV7-2	CASSPHGGSYNEQFF
TRBJ1-1	-	TRBV18	CASSPPGTNTEAFF
TRBJ2-7	TRBD2	TRBV6-1	CASSESLAGYEQYF
TRBJ2-7	TRBD2	TRBV11-2	CASSRDFAREGGQYF
TRBJ1-1	TRBD1	TRBV27	CASRTGRLYTEAFF
TRBJ1-2	-	TRBV5-1	CASSLEATSSSTRGYTF
TRBJ2-7	TRBD1	TRBV5-4	CASSPGTGGSEQYF
TRBJ2-5	TRBD2	TRBV24-1	CATSESSGTSGKETQYF
TRBJ2-5	-	TRBV9	CASNRGGGETQYF
TRBJ2-7	TRBD1	TRBV3-1/TRBV3-2	CASSQDDRAGQYF
TRBJ2-2	-	TRBV5-1	CASSYTPANTGELFF
TRBJ2-5	-	TRBV6-2/TRBV6-3	CASSYGGAGIGETQYF
TRBJ2-5	-	TRBV19	CASSISGQQETQYF
TRBJ2-5	-	TRBV6-5	CASSWGPEETQYF
TRBJ2-3	TRBD2	TRBV12-5	CASGLTLAGPGTDTQYF
TRBJ2-7	-	TRBV18	CASSPTHVPEQYF
TRBJ1-2	-	TRBV6-6	CASSYSEGNYGYTF
TRBJ1-6	TRBD1	TRBV10-3	CAISPTGGGNSPLHF
TRBJ2-3	-	TRBV7-9	CASSLPTGFSDTQYF
TRBJ1-1	-	TRBV12-3/TRBV12-4	CASSTRPGEAFF